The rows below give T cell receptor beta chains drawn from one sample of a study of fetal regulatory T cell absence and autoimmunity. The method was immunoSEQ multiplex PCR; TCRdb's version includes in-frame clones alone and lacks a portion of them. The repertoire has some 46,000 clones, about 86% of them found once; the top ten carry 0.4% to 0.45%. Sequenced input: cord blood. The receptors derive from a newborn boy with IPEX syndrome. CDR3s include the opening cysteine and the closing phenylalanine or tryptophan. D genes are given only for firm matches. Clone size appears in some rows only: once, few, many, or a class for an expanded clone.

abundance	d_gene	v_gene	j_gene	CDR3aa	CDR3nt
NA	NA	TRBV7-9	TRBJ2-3	CASSSRTSTDTQYF	TGTGCCAGCAGCTCCCGGACAAGCACAGATACGCAGTATTTT
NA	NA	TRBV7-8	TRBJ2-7	CASSSYNEQYF	TGTGCCAGCAGTTCATATAACGAGCAGTACTTC
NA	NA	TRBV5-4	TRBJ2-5	CASSWDNQETQYF	TGTGCCAGCAGCTGGGACAACCAAGAGACCCAGTACTTC
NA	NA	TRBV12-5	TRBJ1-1	CASGLFGKLEAFF	TGTGCTAGTGGGTTATTTGGGAAGCTAGAAGCTTTCTTT
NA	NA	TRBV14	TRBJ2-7	CASSQDQTWPHEQYF	TGTGCCAGCAGCCAAGACCAGACATGGCCCCACGAGCAGTACTTC
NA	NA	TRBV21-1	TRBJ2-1	CASSKAPGLKQFF	TGTGCCAGCAGCAAAGCGCCGGGTTTAAAGCAGTTCTTC
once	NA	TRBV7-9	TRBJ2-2	CASSYRAGELFF	TGTGCCAGCAGCTACAGGGCCGGGGAGCTGTTTTTT
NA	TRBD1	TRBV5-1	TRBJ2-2	CASAGQVNTGELFF	TGCGCCAGCGCGGGACAGGTGAACACCGGGGAGCTGTTTTTT
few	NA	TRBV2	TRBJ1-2	CASTRNYGYTF	TGTGCCAGCACCCGTAACTATGGCTACACCTTC
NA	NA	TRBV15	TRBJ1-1	CATSRDGHLNTEAFF	TGTGCCACCAGCAGAGATGGACACCTGAACACTGAAGCTTTCTTT
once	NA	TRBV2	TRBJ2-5	CASNGGRQETQYF	TGTGCCAGCAACGGGGGGCGGCAAGAGACCCAGTACTTC
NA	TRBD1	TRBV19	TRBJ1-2	CASSTRQGFNYGYTF	TGTGCCAGTAGTACCAGACAGGGCTTTAACTATGGCTACACCTTC
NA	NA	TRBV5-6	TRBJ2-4	CASSLKESDAQNIQYF	TGTGCCAGCAGCTTGAAGGAATCCGACGCGCAAAACATTCAGTACTTC
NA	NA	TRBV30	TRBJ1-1	CAWGRREDTEAFF	TGTGCCTGGGGAAGAAGGGAGGACACTGAAGCTTTCTTT
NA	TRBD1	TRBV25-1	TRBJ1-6	CASSPGRGPFSYNSPLHF	TGTGCCAGCAGCCCCGGGAGGGGGCCCTTTTCCTATAATTCACCCCTCCACTTT
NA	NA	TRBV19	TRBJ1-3	CASSRWFSGNTIYF	TGTGCCAGTAGTAGGTGGTTCTCTGGAAACACCATATATTTT
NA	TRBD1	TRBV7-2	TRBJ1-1	CASSLEGGLTEAFF	TGTGCCAGCAGCTTAGAAGGGGGCTTAACTGAAGCTTTCTTT
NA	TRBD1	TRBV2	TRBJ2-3	CASSESRTGVPDTQYF	TGTGCCAGCAGTGAGTCGAGGACAGGGGTACCAGATACGCAGTATTTT
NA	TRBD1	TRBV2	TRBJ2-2	CASRGGTGGTGELFF	TGTGCCAGCAGAGGCGGGACAGGGGGCACCGGGGAGCTGTTTTTT
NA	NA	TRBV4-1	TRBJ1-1	CASSQERVTVLATEAFF	TGCGCCAGCAGCCAAGAAAGAGTGACAGTACTAGCCACTGAAGCTTTCTTT
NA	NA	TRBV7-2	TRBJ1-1	CASSFQGTEAFF	TGTGCCAGCAGCTTTCAAGGGACTGAAGCTTTCTTT
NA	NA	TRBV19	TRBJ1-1	CASRKRVRAFF	TGTGCCAGTAGAAAGCGGGTACGGGCTTTCTTT